The rows below give T cell receptor beta chains drawn from one sample of a study of cytomegalovirus exposure and HLA in healthy donors. Libraries were prepared by immunoSEQ multiplex PCR; TCRdb keeps only in-frame clonotypes and omits some of them. Among 150,000 to 200,000 clones listed, more than 70% were seen once. The material sequenced was PBMCs. The receptors stem from a boy aged 10-17 years in good health and CMV-seronegative. CDR3s include the opening cysteine and the closing phenylalanine or tryptophan. A D gene is named only where the DNA matches it firmly. Clone size appears in some rows only: once, few, many, or a class for an expanded clone.

V	J	size	D	DNA	CDR3
TRBV5-4	TRBJ1-5	-	-	TGTGCCAGCAGCAGGGAGGTGGGTCAGCCCCAGCATTTT	CASSREVGQPQHF
TRBV6-1	TRBJ2-2	-	-	TGTGCCAGCAGTCCTAACACCGGGGAGCTGTTTTTT	CASSPNTGELFF
TRBV4-3	TRBJ2-7	few	-	TGCGCCAGCAGCCCGACACCTTCAGCCTACGAGCAGTACTTC	CASSPTPSAYEQYF
TRBV5-5	TRBJ1-3	-	-	TGTGCCAGCAGCGCGGGGACGCCGAGCTCTGGAAACACCATATATTTT	CASSAGTPSSGNTIYF
TRBV2	TRBJ2-7	-	TRBD1	TGTGCCAGCAGCGAGGACAGGGGGTACTACGAGCAGTACTTC	CASSEDRGYYEQYF
TRBV10-3	TRBJ1-3	-	TRBD1	TGTGCCATCAGTAGGGCGGGACAGACCACTGGAAACACCATATATTTT	CAISRAGQTTGNTIYF
TRBV6-6	TRBJ2-5	-	TRBD2	TGTGCCAGCAGTTATCTTTGGGGCGGGAGACAAGAGACCCAGTACTTC	CASSYLWGGRQETQYF
TRBV30	TRBJ1-1	-	TRBD1	TGTGCCTGGAGTGTTCGTGAGGGGGCCATGAACACTGAAGCTTTCTTT	CAWSVREGAMNTEAFF
TRBV2	TRBJ2-4	-	TRBD2	TGTGCCAGCAGTGCTAGCGGGGGAAAGGCCAAAAACATTCAGTACTTC	CASSASGGKAKNIQYF
TRBV6-4	TRBJ2-1	-	TRBD2	TGTGCCAGCAGTGACAACCCTAGCGGGGGTAATGAGCAGTTCTTC	CASSDNPSGGNEQFF
TRBV7-2	TRBJ2-4	-	-	TGTGCCAGCAGCTTAGCGCGGCCGCCCCTAGCCAAAAACATTCAGTACTTC	CASSLARPPLAKNIQYF
TRBV27	TRBJ1-4	once	-	TGTGCCAGCAGTTTACAAGGAGGGGTCGGAGAAAAACTGTTTTTT	CASSLQGGVGEKLFF
TRBV28	TRBJ1-5	-	-	TGTGCCAGCAGTTCCCTCGGGGATCAGCCCCAGCATTTT	CASSSLGDQPQHF
TRBV7-8	TRBJ1-4	-	-	TGTGCCAGCAGCTTCGCGGGTAGTGAAAAACTGTTTTTT	CASSFAGSEKLFF
TRBV4-2	TRBJ1-5	few	-	TGTGCCAGCAGCCGGGAGCGCAATCAGCCCCAGCATTTT	CASSRERNQPQHF
TRBV6-5	TRBJ1-1	-	-	TGTGCCAGCAGTTACTCCCAGGGGATTGAGAACACTGAAGCTTTCTTT	CASSYSQGIENTEAFF
TRBV19	TRBJ1-1	-	-	TGTGCCAGTAGTCAGAAGGGACTGATACTGAACACTGAAGCTTTCTTT	CASSQKGLILNTEAFF
TRBV7-2	TRBJ1-6	few	TRBD1	TGTGCCAGCAGCTTAGGCTGGGGACAGTTCAATTCACCCCTCCACTTT	CASSLGWGQFNSPLHF
TRBV15	TRBJ2-7	-	TRBD2	TGTGCCACCAGCAGTGATACTAGCGGGAGGGCCCTCGGGTACGAGCAGTACTTC	CATSSDTSGRALGYEQYF
TRBV2	TRBJ2-2	-	TRBD2	TGTGCCAGCAGTCCTACTAGCGGGGGGGCTGGCGGGGAGCTGTTTTTT	CASSPTSGGAGGELFF
TRBV27	TRBJ2-5	-	-	TGTGCCAGCAGTTTAGACTCGACGGGCCAAGAGACCCAGTACTTC	CASSLDSTGQETQYF
TRBV27	TRBJ2-2	-	-	TGTGCCAGCAGTTCCTTTATGAACACCGGGGAGCTGTTTTTT	CASSSFMNTGELFF
TRBV16	TRBJ1-2	-	TRBD1	TGTGCCAGCAGCCAGCAAGCCGGGACAGGGGCTTCGGGCTACACCTTC	CASSQQAGTGASGYTF
TRBV27	TRBJ1-2	-	TRBD1	TGTGCCAGCAGTTTACTTGCAACAGGGGCCTATGGCTACACCTTC	CASSLLATGAYGYTF
TRBV6-5	TRBJ1-5	-	-	TGTGCCAGCAGTAATAGGGGGCAGCCCCAGCATTTT	CASSNRGQPQHF
TRBV7-2	TRBJ1-3	-	-	TGTGCCAGCAGCCTATTGACAGTAGCCGATGCCTTACCTGGAAACACCATATATTTT	CASSLLTVADALPGNTIYF